A selection of T cell receptor beta chains follows, all from one sample in a study of cytomegalovirus exposure and HLA in healthy donors. Method: immunoSEQ multiplex PCR; TCRdb's copy keeps in-frame clones and lacks some. The sample data list fewer than 150,000 clones. The sample taken for sequencing was PBMCs. Source of these receptors: a man aged 18 to 30 in good health and CMV-seronegative. Each CDR3 is given with its conserved first and last residue. The D gene is left open where the match is weak.

V gene: TRBV2; D gene: NA; J gene: TRBJ2-3; CDR3 DNA: TGTGCCAGCAGTGAAATTGGATCCTTCGGGACACTTTCTGTAGGTGGCACAGATACGCAGTATTTT; CDR3 protein: CASSEIGSFGTLSVGGTDTQYF
V gene: TRBV19; D gene: NA; J gene: TRBJ1-1; CDR3 DNA: TGTGCCAGTATCATAAAGGGGGGGTTGGGCACTGAAGCTTTCTTT; CDR3 protein: CASIIKGGLGTEAFF
V gene: TRBV19; D gene: TRBD2; J gene: TRBJ2-3; CDR3 DNA: TGTGCCAGTAGTGGGGGGGGGAGCGGGCCGATAGGGGATACGCAGTATTTT; CDR3 protein: CASSGGGSGPIGDTQYF
V gene: TRBV5-4; D gene: TRBD1; J gene: TRBJ1-4; CDR3 DNA: TGTGCCAGCAGCGAGACAGGGAAGGGGGCTACTAATGAGAAACTGTTTTTT; CDR3 protein: CASSETGKGATNEKLFF
V gene: TRBV28; D gene: NA; J gene: TRBJ1-2; CDR3 DNA: TGTGCCAGCAGTTTCGACAGAAGGTATGGCTACACCTTC; CDR3 protein: CASSFDRRYGYTF
V gene: TRBV28; D gene: TRBD1; J gene: TRBJ1-1; CDR3 DNA: TGTGCCAGCAGCCGTTCAGGGGGCGCTGGGAAAACTGAAGCTTTCTTT; CDR3 protein: CASSRSGGAGKTEAFF
V gene: TRBV19; D gene: TRBD1; J gene: TRBJ1-1; CDR3 DNA: TGTGCCAGTAGTATGCAAGTCGGACAGGGGGCCTCTGAAGCTTTCTTT; CDR3 protein: CASSMQVGQGASEAFF
V gene: TRBV6-5; D gene: NA; J gene: TRBJ1-1; CDR3 DNA: TGTGCCAGCAGTTACAAAGGGGCGGAGATGGCTTTCTTT; CDR3 protein: CASSYKGAEMAFF
V gene: TRBV5-1; D gene: TRBD2; J gene: TRBJ2-1; CDR3 DNA: TGCGCCAGCAGCTCCTCCCTTAGCGGGAGGGCCAATGAGCAGTTCTTC; CDR3 protein: CASSSSLSGRANEQFF
V gene: TRBV5-4; D gene: TRBD1; J gene: TRBJ1-2; CDR3 DNA: TGTGCCAGCACCCCGGACAGGGGGTATGGCTACACCTTC; CDR3 protein: CASTPDRGYGYTF
V gene: TRBV5-4; D gene: NA; J gene: TRBJ2-2; CDR3 DNA: TGTGCCAGCAGCCTAGACGGCCTTGGGGAGCTGTTTTTT; CDR3 protein: CASSLDGLGELFF
V gene: TRBV13; D gene: NA; J gene: TRBJ2-7; CDR3 DNA: TGTGCCAGCAGCTTCGGGGATAAGTCCTACGAGCAGTACTTC; CDR3 protein: CASSFGDKSYEQYF
V gene: TRBV13; D gene: TRBD1; J gene: TRBJ2-7; CDR3 DNA: TGTGCCAGCAGGGGACAGGGCTACGAGCAGTACTTC; CDR3 protein: CASRGQGYEQYF
V gene: TRBV7-9; D gene: NA; J gene: TRBJ1-5; CDR3 DNA: TGTGCCAGCAGCTTAGAACAGGAAAATCAGCCCCAGCATTTT; CDR3 protein: CASSLEQENQPQHF
V gene: TRBV4-1; D gene: NA; J gene: TRBJ1-1; CDR3 DNA: TGCGCCAGCAGCCAAGTGGAGGGACGATTGAACACTGAAGCTTTCTTT; CDR3 protein: CASSQVEGRLNTEAFF
V gene: TRBV5-6; D gene: TRBD2; J gene: TRBJ2-5; CDR3 DNA: TGTGCCAGCAGCTTACCCCGCGGGAGGGACCAAGAGACCCAGTACTTC; CDR3 protein: CASSLPRGRDQETQYF
V gene: TRBV5-4; D gene: NA; J gene: TRBJ2-2; CDR3 DNA: TGTGCCGGCCAGGGGAATACCGGGGAGCTGTTTTTT; CDR3 protein: CAGQGNTGELFF
V gene: TRBV19; D gene: TRBD2; J gene: TRBJ2-1; CDR3 DNA: TGTGCCAGTAGTGGGGTAGCGGGAGGTTACAATGAGCAGTTCTTC; CDR3 protein: CASSGVAGGYNEQFF
V gene: TRBV6-6; D gene: TRBD1; J gene: TRBJ1-2; CDR3 DNA: TGTGCCATCGGACAGGGAAGTGAGGTTGACGGCTACACCTTC; CDR3 protein: CAIGQGSEVDGYTF
V gene: TRBV10-3; D gene: NA; J gene: TRBJ1-4; CDR3 DNA: TGTGCCATCAGTGAGACGGGTCTTTCCTCTGAAAAACTGTTTTTT; CDR3 protein: CAISETGLSSEKLFF
V gene: TRBV12-2; D gene: NA; J gene: TRBJ1-5; CDR3 DNA: TGTGCAAGTCGCTTGAGAAGTCGGGTTCAGCCCCAGCATTTT; CDR3 protein: CASRLRSRVQPQHF
V gene: TRBV11-1; D gene: TRBD1; J gene: TRBJ2-7; CDR3 DNA: TGTGCCAGCAGCCCGGGACAGGGGTACGAGCAGTACTTC; CDR3 protein: CASSPGQGYEQYF
V gene: TRBV5-1; D gene: TRBD1; J gene: TRBJ1-6; CDR3 DNA: TGCGCCAGCAGGGACGGACAGGGGTATAATTCACCCCTCCACTTT; CDR3 protein: CASRDGQGYNSPLHF
V gene: TRBV28; D gene: TRBD1; J gene: TRBJ1-1; CDR3 DNA: TGTGCCATAGACAGGGATGGAAAAACTGAAGCTTTCTTT; CDR3 protein: CAIDRDGKTEAFF
V gene: TRBV19; D gene: NA; J gene: TRBJ2-1; CDR3 DNA: TGTGCCAGTAGTATAGATCTAGGCAGGGGCTCCTACAATGAGCAGTTCTTC; CDR3 protein: CASSIDLGRGSYNEQFF
V gene: TRBV27; D gene: TRBD2; J gene: TRBJ2-1; CDR3 DNA: TGTGCCAGCATCCAAGCGGGAGGGGCCTACAATGAGCAGTTCTTC; CDR3 protein: CASIQAGGAYNEQFF
V gene: TRBV18; D gene: TRBD1; J gene: TRBJ1-1; CDR3 DNA: TGTGCCAGCTCACCGCAGGGGGCGATCGGTTTCGGCACTGAAGCTTTCTTT; CDR3 protein: CASSPQGAIGFGTEAFF
V gene: TRBV11-3; D gene: TRBD2; J gene: TRBJ2-2; CDR3 DNA: TGTGCCAGCAGAGTGGGAGGGGACACCGGGGAGCTGTTTTTT; CDR3 protein: CASRVGGDTGELFF
V gene: TRBV28; D gene: TRBD1; J gene: TRBJ1-4; CDR3 DNA: TGTGCCAGCAGTCTTACAGGGGGCGGGACAGAAAAACTGTTTTTT; CDR3 protein: CASSLTGGGTEKLFF
V gene: TRBV5-1; D gene: NA; J gene: TRBJ1-1; CDR3 DNA: TGCGCCAGCAGCTTGGCCGGAGGAGACACTGAAGCTTTCTTT; CDR3 protein: CASSLAGGDTEAFF
V gene: TRBV2; D gene: TRBD1; J gene: TRBJ2-2; CDR3 DNA: TGTGCCAGCAGGGGACAGGGGAGCACCGGGGAGCTGTTTTTT; CDR3 protein: CASRGQGSTGELFF
V gene: TRBV12-5; D gene: TRBD2; J gene: TRBJ2-3; CDR3 DNA: TGTGCTAGCGCGTGGCGAGCGGGGGGTACAGATACGCAGTATTTT; CDR3 protein: CASAWRAGGTDTQYF
V gene: TRBV19; D gene: NA; J gene: TRBJ1-5; CDR3 DNA: TGTGCCGCAGGGCACGGGGGACAGCCCCAGCATTTT; CDR3 protein: CAAGHGGQPQHF
V gene: TRBV6-1; D gene: TRBD1; J gene: TRBJ1-5; CDR3 DNA: TGTGCCAGCAGAAAAACAGGGGAATGGAATCAGCCCCAGCATTTT; CDR3 protein: CASRKTGEWNQPQHF
V gene: TRBV28; D gene: TRBD2; J gene: TRBJ2-5; CDR3 DNA: TGTGCCAGCAGTTACGGGGGACGTTCTAGCGGGGAGACCCAGTACTTC; CDR3 protein: CASSYGGRSSGETQYF
V gene: TRBV2; D gene: NA; J gene: TRBJ1-4; CDR3 DNA: TGTGCCAGCAGAATCGGGCTTGGGAGGAGTGAAAAACTGTTTTTT; CDR3 protein: CASRIGLGRSEKLFF
V gene: TRBV6-1; D gene: NA; J gene: TRBJ1-5; CDR3 DNA: TGTGCCAGCAGTGTAACGGACTTTAGCAATCAGCCCCAGCATTTT; CDR3 protein: CASSVTDFSNQPQHF
V gene: TRBV5-5; D gene: NA; J gene: TRBJ1-1; CDR3 DNA: TGTGCCAGCAGCTTTAATGGACAGTCTGAAGCTTTCTTT; CDR3 protein: CASSFNGQSEAFF
V gene: TRBV28; D gene: TRBD2; J gene: TRBJ2-2; CDR3 DNA: TGTGCCAGCAGTCTAGCGGGAGGCACCGGGGAGCTGTTTTTT; CDR3 protein: CASSLAGGTGELFF
V gene: TRBV5-6; D gene: TRBD2; J gene: TRBJ2-7; CDR3 DNA: TGTGCCAGCAGCTCCCTGGGGGAAAGACTAGCGGATTCCTACGAGCAGTACTTC; CDR3 protein: CASSSLGERLADSYEQYF
V gene: TRBV6-1; D gene: NA; J gene: TRBJ1-1; CDR3 DNA: TGTGCCTGCCCAAGGGGCAACACTGAAGCTTTCTTT; CDR3 protein: CACPRGNTEAFF
V gene: TRBV7-2; D gene: TRBD1; J gene: TRBJ2-1; CDR3 DNA: TGTGCCAGCAGCCGACAGGGTGGGCCATACAATGAGCAGTTCTTC; CDR3 protein: CASSRQGGPYNEQFF
V gene: TRBV11-3; D gene: NA; J gene: TRBJ2-7; CDR3 DNA: TGTGCCAGCAGCCCTGGGTATGGAGCCACCTACGAGCAGTACTTC; CDR3 protein: CASSPGYGATYEQYF
V gene: TRBV2; D gene: TRBD1; J gene: TRBJ1-1; CDR3 DNA: TGTGCCAGCATGAGGGACAGGGGGAACACTGAAGCTTTCTTT; CDR3 protein: CASMRDRGNTEAFF
V gene: TRBV5-1; D gene: NA; J gene: TRBJ1-4; CDR3 DNA: TGCGCCAGCAGCTTAGGAGGGGTTAGTGAAAAACTGTTTTTT; CDR3 protein: CASSLGGVSEKLFF
V gene: TRBV19; D gene: NA; J gene: TRBJ1-1; CDR3 DNA: TGTGCCAGTAGTATAGCGGGAGTCACTGAAGCTTTCTTT; CDR3 protein: CASSIAGVTEAFF
V gene: TRBV7-9; D gene: TRBD2; J gene: TRBJ2-7; CDR3 DNA: TGTGCCAGCAGGGACTTAGCGGGTTCCGGCCCGGGCTCCTACGAGCAGTACTTC; CDR3 protein: CASRDLAGSGPGSYEQYF
V gene: TRBV15; D gene: NA; J gene: TRBJ2-3; CDR3 DNA: TGTGCCACCAGCGGCCCGACGCAGGGGCCGCGCACAGATACGCAGTATTTT; CDR3 protein: CATSGPTQGPRTDTQYF
V gene: TRBV28; D gene: NA; J gene: TRBJ1-1; CDR3 DNA: TGTGCCAGCAGCAAAAGACAGGTACGGGCTTTCTTT; CDR3 protein: CASSKRQVRAFF
V gene: TRBV19; D gene: TRBD1; J gene: TRBJ1-4; CDR3 DNA: TGTGCCGGTCCGAGGACAGGCCTTAATGAAAAACTGTTTTTT; CDR3 protein: CAGPRTGLNEKLFF
V gene: TRBV29-1; D gene: TRBD1; J gene: TRBJ2-4; CDR3 DNA: TGCAGCGCCCTTTCCGGGACAGGCCATTACATTCAGTACTTC; CDR3 protein: CSALSGTGHYIQYF
V gene: TRBV6-1; D gene: TRBD1; J gene: TRBJ1-2; CDR3 DNA: TGTGCCAGCGGAGATCCGGGACAGTTTGGCTACACCTTC; CDR3 protein: CASGDPGQFGYTF
V gene: TRBV28; D gene: NA; J gene: TRBJ1-5; CDR3 DNA: TGTGCCAGCAGTTTAGTCGGGGGGCTAGGCAATCAGCCCCAGCATTTT; CDR3 protein: CASSLVGGLGNQPQHF
V gene: TRBV10-2; D gene: NA; J gene: TRBJ2-1; CDR3 DNA: TGCGCCAGCAGTAAATCTCAGGCCTACAATGAGCAGTTCTTC; CDR3 protein: CASSKSQAYNEQFF